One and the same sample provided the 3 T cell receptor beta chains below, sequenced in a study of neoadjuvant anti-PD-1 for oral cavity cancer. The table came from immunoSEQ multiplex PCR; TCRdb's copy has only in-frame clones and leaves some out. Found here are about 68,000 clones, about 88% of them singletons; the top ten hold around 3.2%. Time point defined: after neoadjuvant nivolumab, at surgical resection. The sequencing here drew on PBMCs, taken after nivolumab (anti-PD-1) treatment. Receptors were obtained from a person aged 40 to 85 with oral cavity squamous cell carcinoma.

CDR3 nucleotides: TGTGCCTGGCAGGGGGCCTACGAGCAGTACTTC. Encoded protein: CAWQGAYEQYF. The J gene is TRBJ2-7, the V gene TRBV30; 7 bases map to TRBD1. Per the germline V gene, CDR1 is GTSNPN and CDR2 is SVGIG (reference sequence). The length of the CDR3 is 11 residues. Germline trimming cut 5 bases from V and 2 bases from J; bases unmatched to any gene: 0.

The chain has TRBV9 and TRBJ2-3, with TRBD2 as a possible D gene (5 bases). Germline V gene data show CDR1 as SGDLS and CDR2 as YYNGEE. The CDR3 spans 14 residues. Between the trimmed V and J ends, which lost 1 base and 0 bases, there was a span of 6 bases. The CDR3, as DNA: TGTGCCAGCAGCGTATTAGCGAGCACAGATACGCAGTATTTT. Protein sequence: CASSVLASTDTQYF.

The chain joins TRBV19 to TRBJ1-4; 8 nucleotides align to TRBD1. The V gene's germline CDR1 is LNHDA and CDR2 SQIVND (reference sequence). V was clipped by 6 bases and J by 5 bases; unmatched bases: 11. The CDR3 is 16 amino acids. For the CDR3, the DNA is TGTGCCAGTAGCGACCTACAGGGGGGAAAGAATGAAAAACTGTTTTTT. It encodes CASSDLQGGKNEKLFF.